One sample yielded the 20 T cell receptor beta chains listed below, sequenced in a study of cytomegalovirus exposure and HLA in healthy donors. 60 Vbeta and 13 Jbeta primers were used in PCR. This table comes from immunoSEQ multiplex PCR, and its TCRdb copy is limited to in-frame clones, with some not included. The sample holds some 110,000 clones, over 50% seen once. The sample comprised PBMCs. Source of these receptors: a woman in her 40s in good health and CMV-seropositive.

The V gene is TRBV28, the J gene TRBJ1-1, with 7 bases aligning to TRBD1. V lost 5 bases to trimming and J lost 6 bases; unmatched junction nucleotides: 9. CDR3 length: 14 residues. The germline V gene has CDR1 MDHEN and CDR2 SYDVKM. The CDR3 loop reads CASSPATRGAEAFF. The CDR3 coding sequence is TGTGCCAGCAGTCCGGCTACCAGGGGGGCTGAAGCTTTCTTT. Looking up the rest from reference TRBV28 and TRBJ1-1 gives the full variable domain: DVKVTQSSRYLVKRTGEKVFLECVQDMDHENMFWYRQDPGLGLRLIYFSYDVKMKEKGDIPEGYSVSREKKERFSLILESASTNQTSMYLCASSPATRGAEAFFGQGTRLTVV.

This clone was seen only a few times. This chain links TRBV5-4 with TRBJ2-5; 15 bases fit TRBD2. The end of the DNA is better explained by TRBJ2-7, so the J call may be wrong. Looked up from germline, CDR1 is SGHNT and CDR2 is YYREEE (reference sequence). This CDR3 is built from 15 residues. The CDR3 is CASHWTSGGAHEQYF. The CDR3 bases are TGTGCCAGCCACTGGACTAGCGGGGGGGCCCACGAGCAGTACTTC.

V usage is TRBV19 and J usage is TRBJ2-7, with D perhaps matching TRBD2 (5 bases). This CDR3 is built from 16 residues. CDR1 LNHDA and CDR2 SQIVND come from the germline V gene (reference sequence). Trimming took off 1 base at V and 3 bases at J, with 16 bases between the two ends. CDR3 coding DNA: TGTGCCAGTAGTATAGCTCCCCTAGCCGGATTCTACGAGCAGTACTTC. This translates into CASSIAPLAGFYEQYF.

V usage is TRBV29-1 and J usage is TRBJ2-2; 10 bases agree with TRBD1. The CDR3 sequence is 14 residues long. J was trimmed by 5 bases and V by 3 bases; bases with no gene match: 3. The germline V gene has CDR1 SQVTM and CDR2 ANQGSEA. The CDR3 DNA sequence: TGCAGCGTTGATCGGGGACAGGGGACCGGGGAGCTGTTTTTT. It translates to CSVDRGQGTGELFF.

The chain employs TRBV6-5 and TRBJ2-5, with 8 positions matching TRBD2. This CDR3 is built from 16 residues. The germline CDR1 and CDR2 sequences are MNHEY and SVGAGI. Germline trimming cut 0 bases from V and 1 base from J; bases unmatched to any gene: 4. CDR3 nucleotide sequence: TGTGCCAGCAGTTACTCCTCCAGCGGGGGCCAAGAGACCCAGTACTTC. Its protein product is CASSYSSSGGQETQYF.

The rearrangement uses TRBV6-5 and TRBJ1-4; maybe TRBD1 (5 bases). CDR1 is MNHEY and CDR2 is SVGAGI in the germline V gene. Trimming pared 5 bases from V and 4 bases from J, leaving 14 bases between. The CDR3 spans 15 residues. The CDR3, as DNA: TGTGCCAGCAGTATAGGGGTTTCCGGTAATGAAAAACTGTTTTTT. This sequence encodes CASSIGVSGNEKLFF.

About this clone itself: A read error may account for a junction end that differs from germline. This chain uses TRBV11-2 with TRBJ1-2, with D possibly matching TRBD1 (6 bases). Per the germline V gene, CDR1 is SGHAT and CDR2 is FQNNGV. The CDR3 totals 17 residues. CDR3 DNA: TGTGCCAGCAGCTCTTCACTAAGGACAGAATTTTTCTATGGCTACCCCTTC. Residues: CASSSSLRTEFFYGYPF.

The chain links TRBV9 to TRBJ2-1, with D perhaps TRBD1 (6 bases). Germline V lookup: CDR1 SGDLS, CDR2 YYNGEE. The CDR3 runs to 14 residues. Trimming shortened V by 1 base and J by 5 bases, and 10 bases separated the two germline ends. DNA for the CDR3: TGTGCCAGCAGCGTATATCCAGGGGACAATGAGCAGTTCTTC. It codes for CASSVYPGDNEQFF.

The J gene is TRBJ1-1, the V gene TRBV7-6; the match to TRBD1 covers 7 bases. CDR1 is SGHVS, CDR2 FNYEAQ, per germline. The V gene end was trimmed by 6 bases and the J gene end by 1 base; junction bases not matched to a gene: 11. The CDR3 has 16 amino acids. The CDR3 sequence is CASRRGPLFGNTEAFF. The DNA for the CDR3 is TGTGCCAGCAGAAGGGGGCCCCTTTTTGGGAACACTGAAGCTTTCTTT. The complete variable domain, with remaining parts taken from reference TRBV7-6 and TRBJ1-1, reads GAGVSQSPRYKVTKRGQDVALRCDPISGHVSLYWYRQALGQGPEFLTYFNYEAQQDKSGLPNDRFSAERPEGSISTLTIQRTEQRDSAMYRCASRRGPLFGNTEAFFGQGTRLTVV.

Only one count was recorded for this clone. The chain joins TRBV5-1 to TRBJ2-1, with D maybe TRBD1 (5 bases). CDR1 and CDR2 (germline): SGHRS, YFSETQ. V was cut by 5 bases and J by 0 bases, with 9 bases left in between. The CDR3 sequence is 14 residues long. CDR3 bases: TGCGCCAGCAGACAGGATAGCTCCTACAATGAGCAGTTCTTC. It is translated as CASRQDSSYNEQFF.

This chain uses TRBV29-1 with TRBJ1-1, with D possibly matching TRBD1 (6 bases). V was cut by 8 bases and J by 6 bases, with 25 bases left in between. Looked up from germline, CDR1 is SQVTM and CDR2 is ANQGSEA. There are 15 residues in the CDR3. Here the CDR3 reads CSSSSPSRQEAEAFF. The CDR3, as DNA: TGCAGCTCAAGTTCACCCTCGAGACAGGAGGCTGAAGCTTTCTTT.

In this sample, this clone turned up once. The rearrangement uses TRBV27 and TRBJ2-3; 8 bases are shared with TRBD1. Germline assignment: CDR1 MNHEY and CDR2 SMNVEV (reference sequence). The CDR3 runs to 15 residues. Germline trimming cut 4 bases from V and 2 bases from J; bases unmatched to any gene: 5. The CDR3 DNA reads TGTGCCAGCAGTTGGGGGACAGGCCCCACAGATACGCAGTATTTT. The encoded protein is CASSWGTGPTDTQYF.

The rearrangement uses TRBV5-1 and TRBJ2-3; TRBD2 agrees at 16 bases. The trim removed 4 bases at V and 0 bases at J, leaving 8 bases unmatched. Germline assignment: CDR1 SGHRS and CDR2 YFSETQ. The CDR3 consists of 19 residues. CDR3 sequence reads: CASSPGLAGGKASTDTQYF. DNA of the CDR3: TGCGCCAGCAGCCCGGGACTAGCGGGGGGGAAAGCTAGCACAGATACGCAGTATTTT.

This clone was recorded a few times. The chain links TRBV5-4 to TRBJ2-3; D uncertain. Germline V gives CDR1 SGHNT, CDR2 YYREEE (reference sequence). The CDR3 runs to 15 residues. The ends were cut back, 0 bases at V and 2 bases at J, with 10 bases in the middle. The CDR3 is CASSLDTSSTDTQYF. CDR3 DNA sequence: TGTGCCAGCAGCTTGGACACCTCGTCCACAGATACGCAGTATTTT.

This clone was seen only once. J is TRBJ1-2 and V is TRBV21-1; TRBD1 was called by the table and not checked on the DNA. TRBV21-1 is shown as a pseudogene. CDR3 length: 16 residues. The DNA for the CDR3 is TGTGCCAGCATCACCGCCGACGACACCCCAAACTATGGCTACACCTTC. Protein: CASITADDTPNYGYTF.

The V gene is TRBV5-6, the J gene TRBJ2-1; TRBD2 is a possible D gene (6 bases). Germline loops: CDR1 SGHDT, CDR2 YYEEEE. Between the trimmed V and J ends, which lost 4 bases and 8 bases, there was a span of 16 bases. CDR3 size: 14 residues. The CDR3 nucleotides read TGTGCCAGCAGCCCTGTTTCTGGGGGGTATGAGCAGTTCTTC. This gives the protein CASSPVSGGYEQFF.

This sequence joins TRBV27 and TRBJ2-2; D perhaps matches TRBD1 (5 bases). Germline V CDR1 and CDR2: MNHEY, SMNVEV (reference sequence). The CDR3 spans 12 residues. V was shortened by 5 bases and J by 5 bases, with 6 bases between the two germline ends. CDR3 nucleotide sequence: TGTGCCAGCAGTAGGGGTACCGGGGAGCTGTTTTTT. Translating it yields CASSRGTGELFF.

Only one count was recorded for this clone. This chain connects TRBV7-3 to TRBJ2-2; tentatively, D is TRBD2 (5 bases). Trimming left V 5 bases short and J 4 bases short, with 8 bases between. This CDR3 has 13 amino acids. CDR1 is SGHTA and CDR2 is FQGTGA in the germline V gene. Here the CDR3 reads CASSSGGTGELFF. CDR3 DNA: TGTGCCAGCAGCAGCGGTGGCACCGGGGAGCTGTTTTTT.

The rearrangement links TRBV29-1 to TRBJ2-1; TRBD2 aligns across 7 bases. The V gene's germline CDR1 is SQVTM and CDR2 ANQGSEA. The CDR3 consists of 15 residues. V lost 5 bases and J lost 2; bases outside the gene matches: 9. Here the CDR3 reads CSVREAGRTYNEQFF. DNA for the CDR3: TGCAGCGTTCGCGAAGCGGGAAGAACCTACAATGAGCAGTTCTTC.

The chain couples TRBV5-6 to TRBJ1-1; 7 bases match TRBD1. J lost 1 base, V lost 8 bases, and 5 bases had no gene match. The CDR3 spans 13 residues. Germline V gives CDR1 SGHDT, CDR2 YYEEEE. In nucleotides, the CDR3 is TGTGCCAGTGCCAGGGGGGCGAACACTGAAGCTTTCTTT. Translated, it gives CASARGANTEAFF.